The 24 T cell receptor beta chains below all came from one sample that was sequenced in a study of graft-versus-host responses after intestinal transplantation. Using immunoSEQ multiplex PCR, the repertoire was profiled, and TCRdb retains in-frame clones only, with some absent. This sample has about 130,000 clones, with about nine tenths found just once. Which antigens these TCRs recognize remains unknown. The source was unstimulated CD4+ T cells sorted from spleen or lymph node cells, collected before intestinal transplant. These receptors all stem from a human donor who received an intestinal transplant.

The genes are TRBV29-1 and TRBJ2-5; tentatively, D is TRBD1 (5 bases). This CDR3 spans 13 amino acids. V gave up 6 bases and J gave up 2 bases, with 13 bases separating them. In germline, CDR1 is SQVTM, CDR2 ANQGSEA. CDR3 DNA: TGCAGCGTAAGACAGCTTTTTCAAGAGACCCAGTACTTC. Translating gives CSVRQLFQETQYF.

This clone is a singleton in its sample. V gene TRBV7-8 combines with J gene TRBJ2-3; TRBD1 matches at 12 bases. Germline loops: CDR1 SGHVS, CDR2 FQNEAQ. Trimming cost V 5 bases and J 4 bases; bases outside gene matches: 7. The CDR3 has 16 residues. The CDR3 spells CASSHRDRGLADTQYF. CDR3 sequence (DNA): TGTGCCAGCAGCCACCGGGACAGGGGGCTTGCAGATACGCAGTATTTT. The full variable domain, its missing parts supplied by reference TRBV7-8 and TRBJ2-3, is GAGVSQSPRYKVAKRGQDVALRCDPISGHVSLFWYQQALGQGPEFLTYFQNEAQLDKSGLPSDRFFAERPEGSVSTLKIQRTQQEDSAVYLCASSHRDRGLADTQYFGPGTRLTVL.

The CDR3 spells CAISDPTGAANEQFF. CDR3 bases: TGTGCCATCAGTGACCCCACGGGAGCTGCCAATGAGCAGTTCTTC. V usage is TRBV10-3 and J usage is TRBJ2-1; the D gene is possibly TRBD2 (6 bases). This CDR3 is built from 15 residues. Per germline, CDR1 ENHRY and CDR2 SYGVKD. V was pared by 3 bases and J by 6 bases, with 15 bases between.

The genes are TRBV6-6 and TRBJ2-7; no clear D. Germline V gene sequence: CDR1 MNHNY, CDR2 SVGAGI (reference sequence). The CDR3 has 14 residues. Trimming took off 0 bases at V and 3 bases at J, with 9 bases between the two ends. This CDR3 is CASSYSREIYEQYF. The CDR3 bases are TGTGCCAGCAGTTACTCACGCGAAATCTACGAGCAGTACTTC.

CDR3 protein: CASTLTTGGADINSPLHF. The DNA for the CDR3 is TGTGCCAGCACTCTGACCACTGGGGGGGCGGACATTAATTCACCCCTCCACTTT. The chain has TRBV28 and TRBJ1-6; D is possibly TRBD1 (6 bases). The CDR3 consists of 18 residues. The V and J ends lost 7 bases and 6 bases respectively, with 25 bases between them. CDR1 MDHEN and CDR2 SYDVKM come from the germline V gene.

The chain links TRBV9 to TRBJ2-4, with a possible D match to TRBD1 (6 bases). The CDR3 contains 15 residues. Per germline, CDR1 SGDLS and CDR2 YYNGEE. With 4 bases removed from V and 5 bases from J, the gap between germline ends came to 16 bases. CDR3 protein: CASSPTTGTQNIQYF. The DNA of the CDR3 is TGTGCCAGCAGCCCCACGACAGGTACCCAAAACATTCAGTACTTC.

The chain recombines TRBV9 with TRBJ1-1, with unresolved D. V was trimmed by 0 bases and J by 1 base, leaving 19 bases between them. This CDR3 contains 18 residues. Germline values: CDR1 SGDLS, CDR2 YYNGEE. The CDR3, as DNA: TGTGCCAGCAGCGTAGAGGTCGGAAGGCCCAACCCGAACACTGAAGCTTTCTTT. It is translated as CASSVEVGRPNPNTEAFF.

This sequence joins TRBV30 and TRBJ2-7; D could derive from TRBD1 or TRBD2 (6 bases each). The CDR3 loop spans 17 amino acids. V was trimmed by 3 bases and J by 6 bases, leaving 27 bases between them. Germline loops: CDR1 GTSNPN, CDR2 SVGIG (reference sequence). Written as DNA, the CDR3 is TGTGCCTGGAGCGTCACCCGGCGTGTGATGGGGGGCGGCGAGCAGTACTTC. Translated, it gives CAWSVTRRVMGGGEQYF.

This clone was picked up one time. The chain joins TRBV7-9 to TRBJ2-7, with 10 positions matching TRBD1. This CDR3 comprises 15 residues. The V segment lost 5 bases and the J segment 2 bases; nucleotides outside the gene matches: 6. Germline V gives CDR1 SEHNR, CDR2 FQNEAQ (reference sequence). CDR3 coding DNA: TGTGCCAGCAGCGCCCGCGGGACAGGGGCCTACGAGCAGTACTTC. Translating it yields CASSARGTGAYEQYF.

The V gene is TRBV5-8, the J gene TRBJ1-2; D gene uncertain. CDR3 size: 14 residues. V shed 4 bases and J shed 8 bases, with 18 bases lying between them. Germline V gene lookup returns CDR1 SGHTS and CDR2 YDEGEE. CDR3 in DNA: TGTGCCAGCAGCCCCCGGGCCCCTCCCTGGGGCTACACCTTC. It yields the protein CASSPRAPPWGYTF.

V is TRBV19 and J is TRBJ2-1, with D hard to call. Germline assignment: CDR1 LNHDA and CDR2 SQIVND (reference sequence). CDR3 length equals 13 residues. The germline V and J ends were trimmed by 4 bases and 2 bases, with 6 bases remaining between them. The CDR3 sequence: CASSTFTYNEQFF. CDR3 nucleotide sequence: TGTGCCAGTAGTACCTTCACCTACAATGAGCAGTTCTTC.

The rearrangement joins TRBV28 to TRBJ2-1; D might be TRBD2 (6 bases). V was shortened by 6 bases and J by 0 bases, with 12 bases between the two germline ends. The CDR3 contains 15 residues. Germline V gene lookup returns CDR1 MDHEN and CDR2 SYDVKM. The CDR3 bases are TGTGCCAGCAGACCCCGGGAGAGCTCCTACAATGAGCAGTTCTTC. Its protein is CASRPRESSYNEQFF.

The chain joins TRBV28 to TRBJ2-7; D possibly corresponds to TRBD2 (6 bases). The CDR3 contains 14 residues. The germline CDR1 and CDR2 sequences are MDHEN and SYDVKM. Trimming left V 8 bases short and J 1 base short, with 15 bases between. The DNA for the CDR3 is TGTGCCAGCGGTAGCGGAACTTGGTCCTACGAGCAGTACTTC. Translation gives CASGSGTWSYEQYF.

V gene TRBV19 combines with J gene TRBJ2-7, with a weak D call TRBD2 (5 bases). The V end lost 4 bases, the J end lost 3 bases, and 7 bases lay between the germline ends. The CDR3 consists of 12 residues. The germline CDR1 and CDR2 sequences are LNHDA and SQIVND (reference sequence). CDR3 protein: CASSTGSYEQYF. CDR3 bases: TGTGCCAGTAGTACTGGGAGCTACGAGCAGTACTTC. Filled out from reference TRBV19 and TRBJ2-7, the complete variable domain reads DGGITQSPKYLFRKEGQNVTLSCEQNLNHDAMYWYRQDPGQGLRLIYYSQIVNDFQKGDIAEGYSVSREKKESFPLTVTSAQKNPTAFYLCASSTGSYEQYFGPGTRLTVT.

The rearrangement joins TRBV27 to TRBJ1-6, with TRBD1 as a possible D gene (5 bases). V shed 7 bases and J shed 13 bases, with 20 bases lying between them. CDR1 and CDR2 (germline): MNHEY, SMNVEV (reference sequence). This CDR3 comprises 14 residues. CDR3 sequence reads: CASKPSGSTRPLHF. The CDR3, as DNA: TGTGCCAGCAAGCCCTCAGGGAGCACTAGGCCCCTCCACTTT.

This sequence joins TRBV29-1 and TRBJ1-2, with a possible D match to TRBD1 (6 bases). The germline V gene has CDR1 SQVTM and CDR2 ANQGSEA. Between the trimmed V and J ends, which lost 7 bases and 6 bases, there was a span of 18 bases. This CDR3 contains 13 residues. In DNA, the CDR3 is TGCAGCGCCAAAGAGGGGGTCAAGAATGGCTACACCTTC. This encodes CSAKEGVKNGYTF.

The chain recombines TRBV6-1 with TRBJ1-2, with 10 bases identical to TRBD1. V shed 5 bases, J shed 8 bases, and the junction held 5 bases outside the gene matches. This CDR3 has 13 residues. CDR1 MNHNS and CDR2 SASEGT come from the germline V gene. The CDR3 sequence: CASSLTGGSGYTF. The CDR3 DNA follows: TGTGCCAGCAGTCTGACAGGGGGCAGCGGCTACACCTTC.

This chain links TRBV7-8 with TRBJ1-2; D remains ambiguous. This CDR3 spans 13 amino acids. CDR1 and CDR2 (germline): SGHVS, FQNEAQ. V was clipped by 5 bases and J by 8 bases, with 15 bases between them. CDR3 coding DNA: TGTGCCAGCAGCCCAACTTCTGGCTCAGGCTACACCTTC. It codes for CASSPTSGSGYTF.

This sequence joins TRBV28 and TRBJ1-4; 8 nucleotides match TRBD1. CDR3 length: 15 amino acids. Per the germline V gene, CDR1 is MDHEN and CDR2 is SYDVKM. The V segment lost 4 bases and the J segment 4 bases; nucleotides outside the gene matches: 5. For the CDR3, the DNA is TGTGCCAGCAGTTCCAGGGGGCGCGGTAATGAAAAACTGTTTTTT. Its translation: CASSSRGRGNEKLFF.

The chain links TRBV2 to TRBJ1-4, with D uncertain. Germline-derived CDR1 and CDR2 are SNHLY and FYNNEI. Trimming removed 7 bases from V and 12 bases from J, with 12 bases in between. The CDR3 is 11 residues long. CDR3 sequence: CASTEGWELFF. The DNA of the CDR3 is TGTGCCAGCACCGAGGGTTGGGAACTGTTTTTT. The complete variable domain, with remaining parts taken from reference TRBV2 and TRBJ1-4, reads EPEVTQTPSHQVTQMGQEVILRCVPISNHLYFYWYRQILGQKVEFLVSFYNNEISEKSEIFDDQFSVERPDGSNFTLKIRSTKLEDSAMYFCASTEGWELFFGSGTQLSVL.

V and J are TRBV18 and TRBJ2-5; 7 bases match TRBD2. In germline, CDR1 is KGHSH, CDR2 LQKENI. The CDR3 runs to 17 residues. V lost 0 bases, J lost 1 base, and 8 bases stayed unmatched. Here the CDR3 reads CASSPPRSLAVQETQYF. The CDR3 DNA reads TGTGCCAGCTCACCACCGCGATCGCTAGCGGTCCAAGAGACCCAGTACTTC.

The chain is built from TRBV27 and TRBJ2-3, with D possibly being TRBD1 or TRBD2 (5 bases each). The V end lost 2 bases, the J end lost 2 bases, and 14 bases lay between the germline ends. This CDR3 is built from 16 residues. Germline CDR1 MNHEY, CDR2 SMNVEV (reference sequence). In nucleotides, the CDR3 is TGTGCCAGCAGTTTAAGGGACCCGCTAACCACAGATACGCAGTATTTT. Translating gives CASSLRDPLTTDTQYF.

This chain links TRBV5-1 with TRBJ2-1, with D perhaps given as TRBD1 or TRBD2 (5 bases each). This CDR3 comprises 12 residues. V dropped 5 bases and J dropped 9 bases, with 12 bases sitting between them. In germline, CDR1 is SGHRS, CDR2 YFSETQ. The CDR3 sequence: CASSEGRIEQFF. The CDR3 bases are TGCGCCAGCAGTGAGGGGCGGATTGAGCAGTTCTTC.

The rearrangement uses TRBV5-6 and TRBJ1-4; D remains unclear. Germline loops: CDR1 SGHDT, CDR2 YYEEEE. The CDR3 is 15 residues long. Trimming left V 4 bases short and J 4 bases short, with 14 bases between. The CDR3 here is CASSTNTGDNEKLFF. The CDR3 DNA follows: TGTGCCAGCAGCACCAACACCGGGGATAATGAAAAACTGTTTTTT.